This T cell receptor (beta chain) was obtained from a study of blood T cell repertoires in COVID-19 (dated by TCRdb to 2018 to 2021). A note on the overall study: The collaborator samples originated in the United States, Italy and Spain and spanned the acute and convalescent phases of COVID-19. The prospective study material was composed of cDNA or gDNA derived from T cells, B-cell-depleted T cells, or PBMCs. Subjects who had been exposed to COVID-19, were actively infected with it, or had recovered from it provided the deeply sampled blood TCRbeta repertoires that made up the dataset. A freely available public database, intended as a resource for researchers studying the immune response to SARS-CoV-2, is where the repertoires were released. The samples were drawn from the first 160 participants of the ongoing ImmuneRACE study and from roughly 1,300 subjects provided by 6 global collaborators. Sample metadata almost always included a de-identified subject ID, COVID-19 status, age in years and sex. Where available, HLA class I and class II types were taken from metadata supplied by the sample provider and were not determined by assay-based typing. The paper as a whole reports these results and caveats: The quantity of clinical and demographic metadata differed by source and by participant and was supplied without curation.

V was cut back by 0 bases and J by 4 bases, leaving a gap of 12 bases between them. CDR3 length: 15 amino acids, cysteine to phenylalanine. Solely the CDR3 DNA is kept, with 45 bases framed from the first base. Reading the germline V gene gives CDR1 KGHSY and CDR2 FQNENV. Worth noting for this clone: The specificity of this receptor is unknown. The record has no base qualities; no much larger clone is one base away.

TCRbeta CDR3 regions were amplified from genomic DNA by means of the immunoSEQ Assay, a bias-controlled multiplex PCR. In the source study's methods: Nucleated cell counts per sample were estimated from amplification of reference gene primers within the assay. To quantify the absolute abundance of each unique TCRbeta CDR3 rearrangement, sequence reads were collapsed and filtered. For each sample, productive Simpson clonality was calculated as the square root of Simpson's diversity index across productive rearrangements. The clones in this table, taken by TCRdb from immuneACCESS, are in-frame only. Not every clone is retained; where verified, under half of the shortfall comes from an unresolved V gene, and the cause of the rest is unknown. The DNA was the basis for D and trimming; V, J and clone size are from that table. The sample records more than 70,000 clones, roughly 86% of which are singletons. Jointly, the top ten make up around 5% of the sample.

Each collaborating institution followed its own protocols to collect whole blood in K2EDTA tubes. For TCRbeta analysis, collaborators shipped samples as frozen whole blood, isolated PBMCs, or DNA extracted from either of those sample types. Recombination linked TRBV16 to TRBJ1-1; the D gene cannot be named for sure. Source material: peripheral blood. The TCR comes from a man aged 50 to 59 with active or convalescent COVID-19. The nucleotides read TGTGCCAGCAGCCAATCCCCGAGAAGCGGCACTGAAGCTTTCTTT. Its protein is CASSQSPRSGTEAFF.